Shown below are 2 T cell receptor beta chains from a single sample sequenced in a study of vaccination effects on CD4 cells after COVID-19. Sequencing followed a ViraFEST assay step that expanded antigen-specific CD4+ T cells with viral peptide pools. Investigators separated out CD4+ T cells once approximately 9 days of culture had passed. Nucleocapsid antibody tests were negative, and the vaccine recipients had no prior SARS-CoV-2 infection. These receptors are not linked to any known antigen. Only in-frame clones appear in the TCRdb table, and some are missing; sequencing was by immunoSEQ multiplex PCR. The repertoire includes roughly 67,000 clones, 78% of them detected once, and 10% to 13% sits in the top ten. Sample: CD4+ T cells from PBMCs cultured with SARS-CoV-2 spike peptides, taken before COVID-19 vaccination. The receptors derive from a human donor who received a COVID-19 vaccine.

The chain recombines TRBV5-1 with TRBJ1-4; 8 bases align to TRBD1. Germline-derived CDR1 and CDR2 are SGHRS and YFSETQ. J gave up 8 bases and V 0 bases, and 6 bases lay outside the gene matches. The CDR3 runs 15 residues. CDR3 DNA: TGCGCCAGCAGCTTGGCCGGGGGACAGGAAGAAAAACTGTTTTTT. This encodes CASSLAGGQEEKLFF.

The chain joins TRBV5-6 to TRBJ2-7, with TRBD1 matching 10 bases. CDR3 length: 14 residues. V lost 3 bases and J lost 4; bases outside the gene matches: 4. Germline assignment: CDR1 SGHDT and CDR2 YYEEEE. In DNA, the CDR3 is TGTGCCAGCAGCTGGGGACAGGGGTCATACGAGCAGTACGTC. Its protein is CASSWGQGSYEQYV.